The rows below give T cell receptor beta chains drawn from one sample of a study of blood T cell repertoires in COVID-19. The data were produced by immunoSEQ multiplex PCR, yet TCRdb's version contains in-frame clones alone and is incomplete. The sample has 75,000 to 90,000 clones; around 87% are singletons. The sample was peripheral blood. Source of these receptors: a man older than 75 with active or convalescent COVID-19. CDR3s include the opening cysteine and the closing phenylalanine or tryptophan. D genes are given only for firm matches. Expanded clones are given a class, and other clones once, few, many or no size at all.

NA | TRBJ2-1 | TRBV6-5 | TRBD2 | TGTGCCAGCAGTTATGGGCGGGGGGGATACAATGAGCAGTTCTTC | CASSYGRGGYNEQFF
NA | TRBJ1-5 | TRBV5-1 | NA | TGCGCCAGCAGCAGGCAGGGAGGTCAGCCCCAGCATTTT | CASSRQGGQPQHF
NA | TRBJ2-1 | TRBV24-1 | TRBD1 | TGTGCCACCAGTGATCTGGGGCAGGGGGCACGGAATGAGCAGTTCTTC | CATSDLGQGARNEQFF
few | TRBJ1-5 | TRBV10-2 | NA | TGCGCCAGCAGTGAGATAACAAGATATAGCAATCAGCCCCAGCATTTT | CASSEITRYSNQPQHF
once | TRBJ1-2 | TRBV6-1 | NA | TGTGCCAGCAGTGAGGACCACAGGTCAAGCTATGGCTACACCTTC | CASSEDHRSSYGYTF
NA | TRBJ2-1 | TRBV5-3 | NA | TGTGCCAGAAGCTTTTTTAGCGGCTCCTACAATGAGCAGTTCTTC | CARSFFSGSYNEQFF
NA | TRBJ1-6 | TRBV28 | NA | TGTGCCAGCAGGGCGGCCGAACAGGGCTGGGGTTCACCCCTCCACTTT | CASRAAEQGWGSPLHF
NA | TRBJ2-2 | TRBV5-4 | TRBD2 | TGTGCCAGCAGGTTGGGACTAGCCACCGGGGAGCTGTTTTTT | CASRLGLATGELFF
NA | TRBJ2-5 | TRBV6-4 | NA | TGTGCCAGCAGTGACGGGGGGGCGGATCGAGAGACCCAGTACTTC | CASSDGGADRETQYF
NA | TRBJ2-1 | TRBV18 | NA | TGTGCCAGCTCACCGCAGACAGTGGTTAATGAGCAGTTCTTC | CASSPQTVVNEQFF
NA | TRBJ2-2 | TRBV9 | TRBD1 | TGTGCCAGCAGCGCCCTACGGACAGGGGGATCCGGGGAGCTGTTTTTT | CASSALRTGGSGELFF